A single sample is the source of the 10 T cell receptor beta chains below, sequenced in a study of blood T cell repertoires in COVID-19. Here immunoSEQ multiplex PCR was the method, and the copy in TCRdb shows in-frame clones only, minus some. The sample lists about 64,000 clones; roughly 88% were seen once. The sequenced material came from peripheral blood. The receptors derive from a woman aged 60-70 years with COVID-19, enrolled during active disease.

This sequence joins TRBV13 and TRBJ2-2, with D maybe TRBD2 (6 bases). Germline V CDR1 and CDR2: PRHDT, FYEKMQ (reference sequence). V lost 7 bases and J lost 0, with 12 bases in between. The CDR3 extends over 15 amino acids. This CDR3 is CASTVGTPNTGELFF. The DNA of the CDR3 is TGTGCCAGCACCGTCGGGACTCCGAACACCGGGGAGCTGTTTTTT.

The rearrangement uses TRBV23-1 and TRBJ1-4; 7 nucleotides align to TRBD1. TRBV23-1 is identified as an open reading frame with a role that is uncertain. Germline trimming cut 2 bases from V and 2 bases from J; bases unmatched to any gene: 17. This CDR3 comprises 20 residues. The CDR3, as DNA: TGCGCCAGCAGTCAAGAGGTAACGGGACAGCCAAACCTGACTAATGAAAAACTGTTTTTT. It specifies CASSQEVTGQPNLTNEKLFF.

Regarding this clone: One end of the junction fails to match germline, which may point to a read error. The genes are TRBV4-2 and TRBJ2-1; 8 nucleotides match TRBD2. The CDR3 covers 15 residues. Per germline, CDR1 LGHNA and CDR2 YNFKEQ. The CDR3 protein is CASSQDTGGNVGGLF. For the CDR3, the DNA is TGTGCCAGCAGCCAAGACACGGGGGGGAACGTCGGTGGTCTCTTC.

This clone appeared a few times. V gene TRBV15 combines with J gene TRBJ1-4, with TRBD1 matching over 12 bases. The trim removed 4 bases at V and 2 bases at J, leaving 2 bases unmatched. Germline CDR1 is LNHNV and CDR2 is YYDKDF (reference sequence). The CDR3 covers 16 residues. The CDR3 is CATSMGQGATNEKLFF. DNA for the CDR3: TGTGCCACCAGCATGGGACAGGGGGCGACTAATGAAAAACTGTTTTTT. Full variable domain (rest looked up from reference TRBV15 and TRBJ1-4): DAMVIQNPRYQVTQFGKPVTLSCSQTLNHNVMYWYQQKSSQAPKLLFHYYDKDFNNEADTPDNFQSRRPNTSFCFLDIRSPGLGDTAMYLCATSMGQGATNEKLFFGSGTQLSVL.

Comment on this clone: At one end the junction does not follow the germline gene, possibly because of a read error. V and J are TRBV3-1 (or the pseudogene TRBV3-2) and TRBJ2-4; 8 bases are shared with TRBD1. CDR3 length equals 14 residues. Germline assignment: CDR1 LGHDT and CDR2 YNNKEL (reference sequence). CDR3 region: CASSRGTGKNPLNF. The CDR3 nucleotides are TGTGCCAGCAGCCGGGGGACAGGTAAGAATCCCTTGAACTTC.

The V and J genes are TRBV6-5 and TRBJ1-1, with a tentative D call TRBD1 (6 bases). Germline CDR1 and CDR2: MNHEY and SVGAGI. Deletions cut 6 bases from V and 0 bases from J, with 14 bases between. This CDR3 has 15 residues. The CDR3 protein is CASSPRQDLNTEAFF. In DNA, the CDR3 is TGTGCCAGCAGCCCCCGACAGGATCTGAACACTGAAGCTTTCTTT.

The V gene is TRBV30, the J gene TRBJ1-1; TRBD1 matches at 7 bases. This CDR3 spans 12 amino acids. Germline-derived CDR1 and CDR2 are GTSNPN and SVGIG (reference sequence). J lost 4 bases, V lost 8 bases, and 7 bases had no gene match. The CDR3 coding sequence is TGTGCCCGGGACAGTCTGGGCACTGAAGCTTTCTTT. It codes for CARDSLGTEAFF.

This rearrangement joins TRBV24-1 to TRBJ1-2; D is uncertain. The CDR3 runs to 15 residues. The germline V gene encodes CDR1 KGHDR and CDR2 SFDVKD. With 4 bases removed from V and 2 bases from J, the gap between germline ends came to 13 bases. This CDR3 reads CATSDPGTGNYGYTF. The CDR3 coding sequence is TGTGCCACCAGTGACCCAGGAACGGGGAACTATGGCTACACCTTC.

The V and J genes are TRBV9 and TRBJ1-1, with a possible D match to TRBD1 (5 bases). The CDR3 is 15 amino acids. V was trimmed by 2 bases and J by 5 bases, leaving 16 bases between them. The germline V gene has CDR1 SGDLS and CDR2 YYNGEE. The CDR3 DNA reads TGTGCCAGCAGCGTGGTGGGGGATGGGGGGACTGAAGCTTTCTTT. Protein: CASSVVGDGGTEAFF.

This clone was seen once. The DNA for the CDR3 is TGCGCCAGCAGCTGGGGGACCGGGACACCGTACAATGAGCAGTTCTTC. Its translation is CASSWGTGTPYNEQFF. The V call is TRBV5-1, the J call TRBJ2-1; tentative D call: TRBD1 (6 bases). This CDR3 has 16 amino acids. Trimming removed 3 bases at V and 4 bases at J, with 17 bases between. Germline lookup yields CDR1 SGHRS and CDR2 YFSETQ.